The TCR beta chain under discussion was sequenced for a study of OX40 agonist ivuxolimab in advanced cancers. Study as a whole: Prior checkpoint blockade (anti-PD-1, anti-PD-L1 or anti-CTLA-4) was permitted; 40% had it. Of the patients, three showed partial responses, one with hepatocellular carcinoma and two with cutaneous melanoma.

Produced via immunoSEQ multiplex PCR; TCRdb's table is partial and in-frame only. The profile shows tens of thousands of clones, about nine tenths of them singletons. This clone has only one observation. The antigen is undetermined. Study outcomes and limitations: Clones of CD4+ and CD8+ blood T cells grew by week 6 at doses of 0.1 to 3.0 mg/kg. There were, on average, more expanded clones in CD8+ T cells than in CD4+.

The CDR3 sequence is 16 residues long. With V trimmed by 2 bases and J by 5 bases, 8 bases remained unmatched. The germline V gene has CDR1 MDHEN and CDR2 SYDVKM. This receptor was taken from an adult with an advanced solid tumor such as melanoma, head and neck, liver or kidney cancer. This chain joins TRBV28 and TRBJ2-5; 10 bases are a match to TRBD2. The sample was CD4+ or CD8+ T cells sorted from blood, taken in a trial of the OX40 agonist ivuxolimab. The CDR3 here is CASSLMGLATRETQYF. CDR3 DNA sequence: TGTGCCAGCAGTTTAATGGGACTAGCGACGAGGGAGACCCAGTACTTC. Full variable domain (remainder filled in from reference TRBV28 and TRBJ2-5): DVKVTQSSRYLVKRTGEKVFLECVQDMDHENMFWYRQDPGLGLRLIYFSYDVKMKEKGDIPEGYSVSREKKERFSLILESASTNQTSMYLCASSLMGLATRETQYFGPGTRLLVL.